This TCR beta chain was captured by sequencing in a study of blood T cell repertoires in COVID-19. About the study: Samples came from the United States, Italy and Spain, spanning acute and convalescent COVID-19. Sources were T cells, B-cell-depleted T cells, or PBMCs; the material itself was cDNA or gDNA.

Libraries were prepared by immunoSEQ multiplex PCR; TCRdb keeps only in-frame clonotypes and omits some of them. The sample holds approximately 90,000 clones, 89% seen once. This CDR3 has 13 residues. Germline loops: CDR1 SGHRS, CDR2 YFSETQ. The V and J ends lost 2 bases and 7 bases, in that order; junction bases with no gene match: 2. Followed over time, Seattle patients had been enrolled while infection was active. The sample comprised peripheral blood. This rearrangement joins TRBV5-1 to TRBJ1-4; 7 nucleotides align to TRBD1. The sequence came from a man aged 60 to 75 with COVID-19, enrolled during active disease. CDR3 region: CASSLTGVEKLFF. CDR3 nucleotide sequence: TGCGCCAGCAGCTTAACAGGGGTTGAAAAACTGTTTTTT.